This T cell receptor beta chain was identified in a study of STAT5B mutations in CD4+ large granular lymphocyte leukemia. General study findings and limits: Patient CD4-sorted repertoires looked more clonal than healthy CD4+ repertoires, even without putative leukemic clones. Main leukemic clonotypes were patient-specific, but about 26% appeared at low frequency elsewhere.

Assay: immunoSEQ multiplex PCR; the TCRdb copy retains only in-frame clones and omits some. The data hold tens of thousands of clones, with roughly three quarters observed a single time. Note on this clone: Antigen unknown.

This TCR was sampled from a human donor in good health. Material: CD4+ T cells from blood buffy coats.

The DNA for the CDR3 is TGTGCCAGCAGCCGTGGACAGGGAGAGACCCAGTACTTC. This translates into CASSRGQGETQYF. The chain is built from TRBV2 and TRBJ2-5, with 8 bases aligning to TRBD1. After removal of 6 bases from V and 4 bases from J, the junction contained 4 bases not matched to a gene. The CDR3 extends over 13 amino acids. CDR1 is SNHLY, CDR2 FYNNEI, per germline.